These 11 T cell receptor beta chains were sequenced from one sample in a study of blood T cell repertoires in COVID-19 (TCRdb year 2020). The library was generated by the immunoSEQ multiplex PCR assay. TCRdb limited this immuneACCESS table to in-frame rearrangements with V and J called. A share of clones is missing; checked studies link under half to unresolved V genes, and the rest is unexplained. The sample profile shows approximately 340,000 clones; about 86% of them were found once. The top ten clonotypes cover approximately 3.1% of the sample. The sample comprised peripheral blood. Every receptor here comes from a man aged 25-45 years with active or convalescent COVID-19.

V and J are TRBV30 and TRBJ1-5; 7 nucleotides align to TRBD1. V was clipped by 2 bases and J by 0 bases; unmatched bases: 10. The CDR3 totals 17 residues. Germline values: CDR1 GTSNPN, CDR2 SVGIG (reference sequence). The CDR3 protein is CAWSLAGGSYSNQPQHF. CDR3 bases: TGTGCCTGGAGTTTGGCAGGGGGGAGTTATAGCAATCAGCCCCAGCATTTT. The full variable domain, its missing parts supplied by reference TRBV30 and TRBJ1-5, is SQTIHQWPATLVQPVGSPLSLECTVEGTSNPNLYWYRQAAGRGLQLLFYSVGIGQISSEVPQNLSASRPQDRQFILSSKKLLLSDSGFYLCAWSLAGGSYSNQPQHFGDGTRLSIL.

This clone turned up a few times. The chain combines TRBV9 with TRBJ1-1; D is ambiguous. The germline V gene has CDR1 SGDLS and CDR2 YYNGEE. This CDR3 spans 13 amino acids. V lost 4 bases, J lost 0 bases, and 7 bases lay in between. The CDR3 region is CASSLDMNTEAFF. The CDR3 DNA sequence: TGTGCCAGCAGCTTAGACATGAACACTGAAGCTTTCTTT.

This clone was observed once. This chain links TRBV5-1 with TRBJ1-1, with a possible D match to TRBD1 (6 bases). Germline-derived CDR1 and CDR2 are SGHRS and YFSETQ. The CDR3 is 13 residues long. V dropped 3 bases and J dropped 4 bases, with 10 bases sitting between them. The CDR3, as DNA: TGCGCCAGCAGCTATGAGGGGGTCACTGAAGCTTTCTTT. Protein sequence: CASSYEGVTEAFF.

The chain combines TRBV28 with TRBJ2-6; a possible D gene is TRBD1 (5 bases). The germline V gene has CDR1 MDHEN and CDR2 SYDVKM. Trimming left V 5 bases short and J 0 bases short, with 17 bases between. This CDR3 spans 18 amino acids. The CDR3 region has the DNA TGTGCCAGCAGTCCCCCTCGCAGGGCTAGCTCTGGGGCCAACGTCCTGACTTTC. Its protein is CASSPPRRASSGANVLTF. The variable domain in full, with the rest retrieved from reference TRBV28 and TRBJ2-6, is DVKVTQSSRYLVKRTGEKVFLECVQDMDHENMFWYRQDPGLGLRLIYFSYDVKMKEKGDIPEGYSVSREKKERFSLILESASTNQTSMYLCASSPPRRASSGANVLTFGAGSRLTVL.

With regard to this clone: Other DNA sequences in the same sample also yield this CDR3. The chain couples TRBV9 to TRBJ2-7, with 7 nucleotides matching TRBD2. This CDR3 contains 14 residues. In germline, CDR1 is SGDLS, CDR2 YYNGEE. J gave up 0 bases and V 1 base, and 1 base lay outside the gene matches. CDR3 amino acids: CASSVRDYSYEQYF. The CDR3, as DNA: TGTGCCAGCAGCGTAAGGGACTACTCCTACGAGCAGTACTTC.

The chain employs TRBV7-6 and TRBJ2-2; TRBD2 is a possible D gene (6 bases). The CDR3 sequence is 15 residues long. Germline CDR1 reads SGHVS; CDR2 reads FNYEAQ. The V end was cut by 2 bases, the J end by 4 bases, with 11 bases between. CDR3 in DNA: TGTGCCAGCAGCTTAATGGGAGCGGGCACCGGGGAGCTGTTTTTT. This translates into CASSLMGAGTGELFF.

The genes are TRBV19 and TRBJ2-3; 9 bases fit TRBD2. The germline V gene has CDR1 LNHDA and CDR2 SQIVND (reference sequence). With V trimmed by 9 bases and J by 4 bases, 14 bases remained unmatched. The CDR3 runs to 16 residues. CDR3 residues: CASALDGGRVADTQYF. The CDR3 coding sequence is TGTGCCAGCGCCCTAGATGGCGGGAGGGTTGCAGATACGCAGTATTTT. Looking up the rest from reference TRBV19 and TRBJ2-3 gives the full variable domain: DGGITQSPKYLFRKEGQNVTLSCEQNLNHDAMYWYRQDPGQGLRLIYYSQIVNDFQKGDIAEGYSVSREKKESFPLTVTSAQKNPTAFYLCASALDGGRVADTQYFGPGTRLTVL.

The genes are TRBV5-4 and TRBJ2-1, with D perhaps TRBD1 (6 bases). The CDR3 totals 14 residues. V was clipped by 6 bases and J by 1 base, with 11 bases between them. The germline V gene encodes CDR1 SGHNT and CDR2 YYREEE (reference sequence). Here the CDR3 reads CASIPQGSYNEQFF. The CDR3 region has the DNA TGTGCCAGCATCCCCCAGGGGTCCTACAATGAGCAGTTCTTC.

This chain uses TRBV19 with TRBJ1-5; D may be TRBD1 (6 bases). The length of the CDR3 is 13 residues. With 6 bases removed from V and 2 bases from J, the gap between germline ends came to 8 bases. Germline V gives CDR1 LNHDA, CDR2 SQIVND (reference sequence). CDR3 DNA sequence: TGTGCCAGTAGACAGGGAGGCAATCAGCCCCAGCATTTT. It translates to CASRQGGNQPQHF.

The V call is TRBV14, the J call TRBJ2-7; D unresolved. Germline V lookup: CDR1 SGHDN, CDR2 FVKESK. Trimming stripped 1 base from V and 2 bases from J, with 3 bases between. This CDR3 contains 12 residues. The CDR3 DNA reads TGTGCCAGCAGCCAAGTCACCTACGAGCAGTACTTC. This gives the protein CASSQVTYEQYF.

The chain links TRBV2 to TRBJ1-1, with a possible D match to TRBD1 (6 bases). CDR1 SNHLY and CDR2 FYNNEI come from the germline V gene. V was clipped by 6 bases and J by 4 bases, with 12 bases between them. This CDR3 comprises 13 residues. The CDR3 sequence: CASRQGWGTEAFF. CDR3 in DNA: TGTGCCAGCAGGCAGGGGTGGGGCACTGAAGCTTTCTTT.